This TCR beta chain was identified during a study of post-analysis software for immune sequencing data. Study results and caveats: TRBV5-6, TRBV5-1 and TRBV20-1 belonged to a set of about 5 TRBV segments that were more frequent in patients than controls.

In regard to this clonotype: What it recognizes is unknown.

Tagging with unique molecular identifiers was a feature of the TCR beta cDNA libraries. TCRdb ran MiXCR on the PCR reads and lists one entry per CDR3 protein. The repertoire holds 750,000 to 950,000 distinct CDR3 sequences, roughly 50% seen once, with 4.6% in the top ten. This CDR3 region has 16 residues. V was clipped by 6 bases and J by 6 bases; unmatched bases: 15. CDR1 is SGHRS and CDR2 is YFSETQ in the germline V gene. The TCR originated in a girl aged 5-17 years with multiple sclerosis. The sequenced sample was blood. This rearrangement joins TRBV5-1 to TRBJ2-5, with 9 bases fitting TRBD2. CDR3 DNA: TGCGCCAGCAACCCTATCCCTAGCGGGGTAGGGAAGACCCAGTACTTC. This translates into CASNPIPSGVGKTQYF.